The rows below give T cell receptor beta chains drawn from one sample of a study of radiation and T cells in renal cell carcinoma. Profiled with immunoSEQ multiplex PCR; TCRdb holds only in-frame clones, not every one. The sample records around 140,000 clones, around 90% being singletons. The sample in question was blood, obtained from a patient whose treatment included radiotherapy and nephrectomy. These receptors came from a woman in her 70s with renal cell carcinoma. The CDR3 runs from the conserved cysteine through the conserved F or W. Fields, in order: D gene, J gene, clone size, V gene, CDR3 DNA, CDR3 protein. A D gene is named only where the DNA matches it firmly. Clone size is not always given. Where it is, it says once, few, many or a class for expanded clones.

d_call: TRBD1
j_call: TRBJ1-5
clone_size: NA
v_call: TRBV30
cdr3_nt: TGTGCCTGGAGTTTCACGGGACAGGGAGGGGGTCAGCCCCAGCATTTT
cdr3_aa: CAWSFTGQGGGQPQHF

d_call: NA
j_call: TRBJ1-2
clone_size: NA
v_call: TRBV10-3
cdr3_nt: TGTGCCTCAAAAGGGGGGTCCGCCAACTATGGCTACACCTTC
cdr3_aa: CASKGGSANYGYTF

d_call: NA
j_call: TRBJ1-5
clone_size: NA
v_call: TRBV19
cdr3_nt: TGTGCCAGTAGTAGGCAGGGTAAAAGCAATCAGCCCCAGCATTTT
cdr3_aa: CASSRQGKSNQPQHF

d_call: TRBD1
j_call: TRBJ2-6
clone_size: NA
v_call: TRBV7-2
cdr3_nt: TGTGCCAGCAGCTTAGTGGCCACCAGGGGGTCTGGGGCCAACGTCCTGACTTTC
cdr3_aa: CASSLVATRGSGANVLTF

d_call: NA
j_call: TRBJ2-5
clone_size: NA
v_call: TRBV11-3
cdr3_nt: TGTGCCAGCAGCTTAGGAACTCGGTCTTATGGGGAGACCCAGTACTTC
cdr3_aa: CASSLGTRSYGETQYF

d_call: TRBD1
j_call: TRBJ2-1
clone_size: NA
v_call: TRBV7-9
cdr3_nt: TGTGCCAGCAGCTTAGACGGGACAGGGGTGTCGGGTGAGCAGTTCTTC
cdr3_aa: CASSLDGTGVSGEQFF

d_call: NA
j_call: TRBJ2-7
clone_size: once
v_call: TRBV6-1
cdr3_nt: TGTGCCATTTCCACAGTCCCGCCTTTCTACGAGCAGTACTTC
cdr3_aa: CAISTVPPFYEQYF

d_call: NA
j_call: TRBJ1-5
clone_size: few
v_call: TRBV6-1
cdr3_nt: TGTGCCAGCAGTGAAGGGACAGCCCAGCCCCAGCATTTT
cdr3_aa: CASSEGTAQPQHF

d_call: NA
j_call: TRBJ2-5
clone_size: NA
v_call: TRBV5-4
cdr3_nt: TGTGCCAGCAGCAGGACAGAACAAGAGACCCAGTACTTC
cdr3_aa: CASSRTEQETQYF

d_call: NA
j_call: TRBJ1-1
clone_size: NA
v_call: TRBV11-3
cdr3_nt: TGTGCCAGCAGCCTCGCAAGGGCAAACACTGAAGCTTTCTTT
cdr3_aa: CASSLARANTEAFF

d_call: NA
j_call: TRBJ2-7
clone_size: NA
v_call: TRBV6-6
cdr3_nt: TGTGCCAGCAGTCCCCCGAGACAGAAGTACGAGCAGTACTTC
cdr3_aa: CASSPPRQKYEQYF

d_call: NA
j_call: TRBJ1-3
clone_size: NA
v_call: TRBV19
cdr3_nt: TGTGCCAGTAGTATAGGTTGGGGGGACTCTGGAAACACCATATATTTT
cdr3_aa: CASSIGWGDSGNTIYF

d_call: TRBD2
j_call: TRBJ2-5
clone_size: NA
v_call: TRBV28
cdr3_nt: TGTGCCAGCAGTTTGGATGGGGCTAGCGGGGGGGCCGAGACCCAGTACTTC
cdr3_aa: CASSLDGASGGAETQYF

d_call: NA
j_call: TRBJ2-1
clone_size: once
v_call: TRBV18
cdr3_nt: TGTGCCAGCTCAACGACTCGTTACAATGAGCAGTTCTTC
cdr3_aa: CASSTTRYNEQFF

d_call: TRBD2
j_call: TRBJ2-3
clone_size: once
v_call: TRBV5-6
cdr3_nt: TGTGCCAGCAGCATGGGACTAGCGGGGGGTGGCGATACGCAGTATTTT
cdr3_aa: CASSMGLAGGGDTQYF

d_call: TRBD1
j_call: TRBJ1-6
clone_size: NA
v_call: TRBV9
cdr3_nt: TGTGCCAGCAGCGTAGCCGGGACAGGTTCACCCCTCCACTTT
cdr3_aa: CASSVAGTGSPLHF

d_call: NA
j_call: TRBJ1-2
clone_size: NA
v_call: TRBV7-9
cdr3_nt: TGTGCCAGCAGCCCAGACGGAAACTATGGCTACACCTTC
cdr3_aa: CASSPDGNYGYTF

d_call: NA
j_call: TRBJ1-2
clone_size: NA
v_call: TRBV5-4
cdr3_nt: TGTGCCAGCAGCCTAAAAACAGGTTACTATGGCTACACCTTC
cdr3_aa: CASSLKTGYYGYTF

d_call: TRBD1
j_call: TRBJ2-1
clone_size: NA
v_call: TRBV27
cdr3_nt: TGTGCCACCACGACTTTAGGGACAGGGCTTGGCAATGAGCAGTTCTTC
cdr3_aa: CATTTLGTGLGNEQFF

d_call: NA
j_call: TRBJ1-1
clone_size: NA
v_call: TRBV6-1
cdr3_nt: TGTGCCAGCAGTGAAGCAGGGGATAACACTGAAGCTTTCTTT
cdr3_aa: CASSEAGDNTEAFF

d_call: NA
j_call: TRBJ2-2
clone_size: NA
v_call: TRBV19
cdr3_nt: TGTGCCAGCTCCCTCGACGGCCTCGGGGAGCTGTTTTTT
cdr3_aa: CASSLDGLGELFF

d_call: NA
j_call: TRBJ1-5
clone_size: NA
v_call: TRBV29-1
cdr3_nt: TGCAGCGTTTCCGGGGGACTGGACAATCAGCCCCAGCATTTT
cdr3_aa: CSVSGGLDNQPQHF

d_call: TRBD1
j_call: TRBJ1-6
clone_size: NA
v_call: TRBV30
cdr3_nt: TGTGCCTGGAGTGTGGCAGGGGGCGGATCACCCCTCCACTTT
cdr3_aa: CAWSVAGGGSPLHF

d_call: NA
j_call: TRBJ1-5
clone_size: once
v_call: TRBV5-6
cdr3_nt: TGTGCCAGCAGCTTGGGGCAGACAAATCAGCCCCAGCATTTT
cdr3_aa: CASSLGQTNQPQHF

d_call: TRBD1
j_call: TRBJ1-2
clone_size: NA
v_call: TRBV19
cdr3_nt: TGTGCCAGTACCATCGTGACAGGGGGAAAAAACTATGGCTACACCTTC
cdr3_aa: CASTIVTGGKNYGYTF

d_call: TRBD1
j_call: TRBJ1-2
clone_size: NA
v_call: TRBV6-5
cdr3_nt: TGTGCCAGCAGTTACTCACGGGACAGGGTATATGGCTACACCTTC
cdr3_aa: CASSYSRDRVYGYTF

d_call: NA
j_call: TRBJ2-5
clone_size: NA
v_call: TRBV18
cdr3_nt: TGTGCCAGCTCCCCAGGGTCAGGGCGAGAGACCCAGTACTTC
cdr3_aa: CASSPGSGRETQYF

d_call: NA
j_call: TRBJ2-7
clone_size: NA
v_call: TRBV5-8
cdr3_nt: TGTGCCAGCAGCCCCCGAGGAGGTCAACTCTACGAGCAGTACTTC
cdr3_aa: CASSPRGGQLYEQYF

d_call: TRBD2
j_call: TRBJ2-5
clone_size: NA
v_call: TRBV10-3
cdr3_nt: TGTGCCACCGTTCTTAGCGGGGGGGCCTGGGAGACCCAGTACTTC
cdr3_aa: CATVLSGGAWETQYF

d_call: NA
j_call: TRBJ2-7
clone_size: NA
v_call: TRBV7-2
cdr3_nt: TGTGCCAGCAGCAGACACAGGGAGCACGAGCAGTACTTC
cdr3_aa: CASSRHREHEQYF

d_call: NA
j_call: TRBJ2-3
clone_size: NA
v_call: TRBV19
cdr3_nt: TGTGCCAGTAGTCTGAGGACAGATACGCAGTATTTT
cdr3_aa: CASSLRTDTQYF

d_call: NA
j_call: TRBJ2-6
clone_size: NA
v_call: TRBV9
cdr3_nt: TGTGCCAGCAGTCCCAGACCTGGGGCCAACGTCCTGACTTTC
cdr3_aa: CASSPRPGANVLTF

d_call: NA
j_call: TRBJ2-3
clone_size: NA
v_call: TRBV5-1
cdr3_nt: TGCGCCAGCAGCTTGGGTGGAAGGGTTCTGGGTAGCACAGATACGCAGTATTTT
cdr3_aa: CASSLGGRVLGSTDTQYF

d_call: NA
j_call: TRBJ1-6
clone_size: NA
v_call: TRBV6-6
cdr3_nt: TGTGCCAGCAGTTACCTCCAGAGCTCCTATAATTCACCCCTCCACTTT
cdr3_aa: CASSYLQSSYNSPLHF

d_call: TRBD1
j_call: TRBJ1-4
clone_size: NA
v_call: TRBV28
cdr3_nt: TGTGCCAGCAGTTCGGGACAGGGCCGCGATTCAACTAATGAAAAACTGTTTTTT
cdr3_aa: CASSSGQGRDSTNEKLFF

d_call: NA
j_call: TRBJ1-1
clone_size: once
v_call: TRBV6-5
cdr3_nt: TGTGCCAGCAGTTACTCGGAGGGATCCATGAACACTGAAGCTTTCTTT
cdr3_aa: CASSYSEGSMNTEAFF

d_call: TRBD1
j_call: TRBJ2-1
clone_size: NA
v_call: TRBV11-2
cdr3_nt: TGTGCCAGCACACAGACAGGGGGCGTGGAGCAGTTCTTC
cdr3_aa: CASTQTGGVEQFF

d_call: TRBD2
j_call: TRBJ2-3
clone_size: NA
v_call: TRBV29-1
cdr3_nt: TGCAGCGGGGTACGGGGGGGCTCAGATACGCAGTATTTT
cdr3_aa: CSGVRGGSDTQYF

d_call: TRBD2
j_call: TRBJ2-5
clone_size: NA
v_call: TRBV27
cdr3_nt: TGTGCCAGCAGTCCGATCCGACTAGCGGGGATGTACCAAGAGACCCAGTACTTC
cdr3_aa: CASSPIRLAGMYQETQYF

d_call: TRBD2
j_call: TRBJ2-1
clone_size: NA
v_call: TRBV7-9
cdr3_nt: TGTGCCAGCAGCTTAGCGCATACTAGCGGGACCTACAATGAGCAGTTCTTC
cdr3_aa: CASSLAHTSGTYNEQFF

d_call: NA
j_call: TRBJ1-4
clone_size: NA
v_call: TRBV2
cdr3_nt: TGTGCCAGCAGGGGAGGGGGTAATGAAAAACTGTTTTTT
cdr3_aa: CASRGGGNEKLFF